Listed here are 5 T cell receptor beta chains from one sample, sequenced in a study of blood T cells in healthy people across ages. With a J-beta primer mix and a sample-barcoded 5' primer, a second PCR ran roughly 6 to 11 cycles. TCRdb reanalysed the 5' RACE reads using MiXCR and keeps one entry per CDR3 protein. The sample lists hundreds of thousands of distinct CDR3 sequences, roughly 21% occurring once. The sample consisted of blood. These receptor sequences come from a man in his 70s in good health.

The rearrangement uses TRBV20-1 and TRBJ2-3; TRBD1 aligns across 9 bases. The CDR3 length is 14 residues. V dropped 6 bases and J dropped 6; count of bases not matched to a gene: 10. Germline values: CDR1 DFQATT, CDR2 SNEGSKA (reference sequence). The CDR3 DNA reads as TGCAGTGCAAGACCGGGACAGGGCGGGGATACGCAGTATTTT. Translating gives CSARPGQGGDTQYF.

This clonotype showed up just a few times. This sequence joins TRBV3-1 and TRBJ2-2; a weak D match, TRBD2 (6 bases). V lost 4 bases and J 1 base, leaving 10 bases between the germline ends. CDR3 length equals 15 residues. Germline loops: CDR1 LGHDT, CDR2 YNNKEL (reference sequence). CDR3 sequence reads: CASSPGGRNTGELFF. The CDR3 DNA is TGTGCCAGCAGCCCCGGGGGTAGGAACACCGGGGAGCTGTTTTTT.

The sample holds many counts of this clonotype. The chain links TRBV11-2 to TRBJ2-7; 11 nucleotides line up with TRBD1. CDR3 length equals 15 residues. The germline V gene has CDR1 SGHAT and CDR2 FQNNGV. V shed 2 bases and J 9 bases; nucleotides not matched to a gene: 9. The DNA for the CDR3 is TGTGCCAGCAGCTTAATAGGACAGGGGGCGGTTCGGCAGTACTTC. This encodes CASSLIGQGAVRQYF.

The CDR3 bases are TGTGCCAGCAGTCCCGCGGGTCAGATCTACAATGAGCAGTTCTTC. This translates into CASSPAGQIYNEQFF. The rearrangement joins TRBV6-2 or TRBV6-3 to TRBJ2-1; the D gene is possibly TRBD2 (5 bases). The CDR3 has 15 amino acids. V was pared by 5 bases and J by 3 bases, with 14 bases between. Germline CDR1 and CDR2: MNHEY and SVGEGT.

This clonotype was detected only a few times. The genes are TRBV20-1 and TRBJ2-1, with 10 nucleotides matching TRBD2. From germline, CDR1 is DFQATT and CDR2 SNEGSKA (reference sequence). Unmatched junction bases numbered 8, after V lost 6 bases and J lost 3 bases. The CDR3 has 15 residues. Written as DNA, the CDR3 is TGCAGTGCCGAAGCCGGGACTAGCGACTACAATGAGCAGTTCTTC. Translation: CSAEAGTSDYNEQFF.